These 8 T cell receptor beta chains share one sample of origin, sequenced in a study of a mutant IDH1 vaccine in newly diagnosed glioma. Sequencing used immunoSEQ multiplex PCR; TCRdb keeps in-frame clones, though not all of them. The sample has approximately 60,000 clones, 86% seen once. Described time point: week 35, safety follow-up. Each dose of the vaccine consisted of 300 ug of mutant IDH1 20-mer peptide, with topical imiquimod. No antigen has been assigned to these receptors. The sequencing used PBMCs, collected from a glioma patient whose treatment included an IDH1 peptide vaccine. Source of these receptors: a man aged 40-55 years with glioma.

This sequence joins TRBV6-6 and TRBJ1-1; tentative D call: TRBD1 (6 bases). The V end was cut by 3 bases, the J end by 3 bases, with 17 bases between. This CDR3 region has 16 residues. Germline V lookup: CDR1 MNHNY, CDR2 SVGAGI (reference sequence). The CDR3, as DNA: TGTGCCAGCAGTTATGGGGGGCGAGGAAGGGACACTGAAGCTTTCTTT. It specifies CASSYGGRGRDTEAFF.

The chain recombines TRBV7-9 with TRBJ1-1; D gene uncertain. Looked up from germline, CDR1 is SEHNR and CDR2 is FQNEAQ (reference sequence). V was trimmed by 5 bases and J by 3 bases, leaving 13 bases between them. The CDR3 runs 14 residues. CDR3 in amino acids: CASSRAGRDTEAFF. The CDR3 DNA sequence: TGTGCCAGCAGCCGTGCCGGAAGGGACACTGAAGCTTTCTTT.

This rearrangement joins TRBV7-9 to TRBJ1-1, with D tentatively TRBD1 (6 bases). Per the germline V gene, CDR1 is SEHNR and CDR2 is FQNEAQ (reference sequence). Trimming pared 4 bases from V and 2 bases from J, leaving 11 bases between. The CDR3 contains 14 residues. CDR3 loop: CASSSTGFNTEAFF. CDR3 nucleotide sequence: TGTGCCAGCAGCTCCACAGGGTTCAACACTGAAGCTTTCTTT.

The rearrangement joins TRBV6-6 to TRBJ1-2, with 7 bases matching TRBD1. Unmatched junction bases numbered 4, after V lost 5 bases and J lost 4 bases. The CDR3 is 13 residues long. CDR1 and CDR2 (germline): MNHNY, SVGAGI (reference sequence). The CDR3 here is CASSRTGLYGYTF. CDR3 nucleotide sequence: TGTGCCAGCAGTCGGACAGGCCTCTATGGCTACACCTTC.

This chain connects TRBV19 to TRBJ2-1; 11 bases fit TRBD2. Unmatched junction bases numbered 12, after V lost 8 bases and J lost 9 bases. This CDR3 is 15 amino acids long. Germline V gives CDR1 LNHDA, CDR2 SQIVND (reference sequence). CDR3 loop: CASWETSGTLTEQFF. Here the CDR3 DNA reads TGTGCCAGTTGGGAGACTAGCGGGACGTTAACTGAGCAGTTCTTC.

This chain uses TRBV7-9 with TRBJ2-1; 9 bases line up with TRBD2. The CDR3 is made up of 15 amino acids. In germline, CDR1 is SEHNR, CDR2 FQNEAQ (reference sequence). The V and J ends lost 1 base and 6 bases, in that order; junction bases with no gene match: 4. The CDR3 DNA reads TGTGCCAGCAGCTTAGGAGCGGGAGGTGGCAATGAGCAGTTCTTC. Encoded protein: CASSLGAGGGNEQFF.

This clone was seen more than once but under ten times. This chain links TRBV28 with TRBJ2-5; 8 positions match TRBD1. This CDR3 is built from 14 residues. V shed 4 bases and J 5 bases; nucleotides not matched to a gene: 6. Looked up from germline, CDR1 is MDHEN and CDR2 is SYDVKM. The chain's CDR3 is CASSSPDRDETQYF. The CDR3 DNA is TGTGCCAGCAGTTCCCCGGACAGGGACGAGACCCAGTACTTC.

This clone was seen a few times. The V and J genes are TRBV6-1 and TRBJ2-7; D is uncertain. The germline CDR1 and CDR2 sequences are MNHNS and SASEGT. Trimming removed 1 base from V and 6 bases from J, with 19 bases in between. The CDR3 is 16 amino acids. The CDR3, as DNA: TGTGCCAGCAGTGAAGGGAAGTACGCCGGCGGTAGCGAGCAGTACTTC. Protein: CASSEGKYAGGSEQYF.